The 11 T cell receptor beta chains below were found in one sample sequenced in a study of glioma-infiltrating T cells after dendritic cell vaccination. The data were produced by immunoSEQ multiplex PCR, yet TCRdb's version contains in-frame clones alone and is incomplete. The profile shows 35,000 to 40,000 clones, around 80% of them singletons. Sequencing used blood, obtained before dendritic cell vaccination. These receptors all come from a human donor with glioblastoma.

This clone was recorded a few times. The V call is TRBV11-1, the J call TRBJ2-3; 9 bases match TRBD2. The ends lost 0 bases at V and 1 base at J; junction bases unmatched: 8. Per germline, CDR1 SGHAT and CDR2 FQDESV (reference sequence). The CDR3 length is 18 residues. CDR3: CASSLAAGGREGTDTQYF. The CDR3 bases are TGTGCCAGCAGCTTAGCAGCGGGGGGACGGGAAGGCACAGATACGCAGTATTTT.

The V call is TRBV4-3, the J call TRBJ1-2; TRBD1 aligns across 9 bases. CDR1 and CDR2 (germline): LGHNA, YSLEER. The CDR3 extends over 16 amino acids. The V and J ends lost 1 base and 8 bases, in that order; junction bases with no gene match: 11. The CDR3 DNA reads TGCGCCAGCAGCCAAGTTCCCTCGGACAGGGGCAGGGGCTACACCTTC. This encodes CASSQVPSDRGRGYTF.

This clone was counted only a few times. This chain links TRBV4-3 with TRBJ1-4, with D possibly TRBD1 on 5 matching bases. V was pared by 4 bases and J by 13 bases, with 16 bases between. The CDR3 spans 13 residues. Per germline, CDR1 LGHNA and CDR2 YSLEER. The DNA of the CDR3 is TGCGCCAGCAGCCCTATACAGGATCGGAGACTGTTTTTT. This encodes CASSPIQDRRLFF.

There are a few counts of this clone. The V call is TRBV7-6, the J call TRBJ2-1; TRBD2 agrees at 8 bases. Germline V gives CDR1 SGHVS, CDR2 FNYEAQ. This CDR3 spans 19 amino acids. The V and J ends lost 0 bases and 2 bases, in that order; junction bases with no gene match: 12. The CDR3 protein is CASSLALISSGSPYNEQFF. The CDR3 region has the DNA TGTGCCAGCAGCTTAGCGCTAATCTCTAGCGGGTCCCCCTACAATGAGCAGTTCTTC. Together with reference TRBV7-6 and TRBJ2-1, the CDR3 gives the full variable domain: GAGVSQSPRYKVTKRGQDVALRCDPISGHVSLYWYRQALGQGPEFLTYFNYEAQQDKSGLPNDRFSAERPEGSISTLTIQRTEQRDSAMYRCASSLALISSGSPYNEQFFGPGTRLTVL.

Note on this clone: Distinct nucleotide sequences in the sample also encode this CDR3. This rearrangement joins TRBV7-2 to TRBJ1-6; 8 nucleotides align to TRBD1. Unmatched junction bases numbered 15, after V lost 4 bases and J lost 13 bases. The CDR3 has 16 amino acids. Germline CDR1 reads SGHTA; CDR2 reads FQGNSA. In DNA, the CDR3 is TGTGCCAGCAGCTCGCAACCCCAGGGGGCGCGTTCCCCCCTCCACTTT. This translates into CASSSQPQGARSPLHF.

This sequence joins TRBV28 and TRBJ2-7, with a possible D match to TRBD2 (7 bases). The CDR3 is 14 residues long. From germline, CDR1 is MDHEN and CDR2 SYDVKM. V was shortened by 4 bases and J by 6 bases, with 16 bases between the two germline ends. The CDR3 DNA reads TGTGCCAGCAGTTCCGGTGCGGGGGCACGCGAGCAGTACTTC. It is translated as CASSSGAGAREQYF.

This chain joins TRBV19 and TRBJ2-3; perhaps TRBD1 as D (6 bases). The V gene lost 7 bases and the J gene lost 1 base, with 12 bases spanning the gap. CDR3 size: 14 residues. CDR1 is LNHDA, CDR2 SQIVND, per germline (reference sequence). As DNA, the CDR3 is TGTGCCAGTACAGGGGTGGCGGGCACAGATACGCAGTATTTT. Translated: CASTGVAGTDTQYF.

The chain joins TRBV7-8 to TRBJ1-1; D unresolved. The germline V gene has CDR1 SGHVS and CDR2 FQNEAQ. The CDR3 is made up of 14 amino acids. Trimming left V 1 base short and J 0 bases short, with 6 bases between. CDR3 nucleotide sequence: TGTGCCAGCAGCTTAGACAGAATGAACACTGAAGCTTTCTTT. Translation: CASSLDRMNTEAFF. Drawing the rest from reference TRBV7-8 and TRBJ1-1, the complete variable domain is GAGVSQSPRYKVAKRGQDVALRCDPISGHVSLFWYQQALGQGPEFLTYFQNEAQLDKSGLPSDRFFAERPEGSVSTLKIQRTQQEDSAVYLCASSLDRMNTEAFFGQGTRLTVV.

The chain is built from TRBV7-3 and TRBJ2-1; TRBD1 matches 11 bases. This CDR3 spans 15 amino acids. Per the germline V gene, CDR1 is SGHTA and CDR2 is FQGTGA. Trimming at V came to 2 bases and at J to 8 bases, leaving 5 bases not matched to a gene. CDR3 DNA sequence: TGTGCCAGCAGCTTAGGGACAGGGGGAGTAGATGAGCAGTTCTTC. It yields the protein CASSLGTGGVDEQFF.

The chain combines TRBV25-1 with TRBJ2-5; no definite D call. The J call may be incorrect, as the DNA end agrees better with TRBJ2-7. This CDR3 is 14 amino acids long. CDR1 is MGHDK and CDR2 is SYGVNS in the germline V gene. The CDR3 coding sequence is TGTGCCAGCAGTGAATCGGCAGGTCATTACGAGCAGTACTTC. Its protein is CASSESAGHYEQYF.

This sequence joins TRBV5-1 and TRBJ2-3; no clear D gene. The V gene lost 4 bases and the J gene lost 2 bases, with 17 bases spanning the gap. The CDR3 extends over 16 amino acids. The germline V gene has CDR1 SGHRS and CDR2 YFSETQ. CDR3 in DNA: TGCGCCAGCAGCCCGGTGATGTCCTCCTTCACAGATACGCAGTATTTT. Protein: CASSPVMSSFTDTQYF.